Reported below is one T cell receptor (beta chain). Its antigen remains unidentified. Germline CDR1 is MNHEY and CDR2 is SMNVEV (reference sequence). V was cut by 9 bases and J by 2 bases, with 8 bases left in between. This CDR3 contains 12 residues. This record belongs to a study of T cell responses to AZD1222 COVID-19 vaccine. Whole-study findings and limits: Nearly half of the spike-specific TCRs reportedly recognize variant regions that carry no mutations. The donors showed a predominance of white British ancestry and of females, with possible underestimation of clonal diversity. Only five or six AZD1222 recipients were seropositive at baseline. After the peak T cell response, and only then, were repertoires sampled.

Using immunoSEQ multiplex PCR, the repertoire was profiled, and TCRdb retains in-frame clones only, with some absent. The sample holds some 120,000 clones; less than 95% are singletons and the top ten take around 6.9%. The chain is built from TRBV27 and TRBJ1-5; D gene uncertain. This sequence originates from an adult in good health. The starting material was peripheral blood, obtained on day 0 of AZD1222 vaccination. The CDR3 DNA reads as TGTGCCAGTGGGCGGGGCAATCAGCCCCAGCATTTT. Translating it yields CASGRGNQPQHF.